The clone carrying this T cell receptor (beta chain) turned up a few times. The target antigen is unknown. The data are from a study of cytomegalovirus exposure and HLA in healthy donors. Turning to the study itself: Most genotyped donors, around 86% of about 400, had Caucasian-associated genetic ancestry.

Germline V gene data show CDR1 as LNHNV and CDR2 as YYDKDF (reference sequence). This CDR3 contains 15 residues. With 4 bases removed from V and 4 bases from J, the gap between germline ends came to 17 bases. This PCR relied on a set of 60 Vbeta primers and 13 Jbeta primers. Using immunoSEQ multiplex PCR, the repertoire was profiled, and TCRdb retains in-frame clones only, with some absent. The sample records 150,000 to 200,000 clones, approximately 78% being singletons. Study-level findings and limits: Among the most significant clusters, several appeared linked to common viral pathogens in a later analysis. Near-uniform donor sequencing depth was presumed by presence/absence analyses. Per published accounts, TCR beta sequences correctly predicted the HLA-A and HLA-B alleles of most subjects.

V is TRBV15 and J is TRBJ2-7; D might be TRBD2 (7 bases). The sample comprised PBMCs. This TCR came from a woman aged 40-49 years in good health and CMV-seronegative. The CDR3 loop is CATSIRRGGSYEQYF. In DNA, the CDR3 is TGTGCCACCAGCATCCGTAGGGGGGGATCGTACGAGCAGTACTTC.